The 31 T cell receptor beta chains presented below share a single source sample, sequenced in a study of blood T cell repertoires in COVID-19. Assay: immunoSEQ multiplex PCR; the TCRdb copy retains only in-frame clones and omits some. The data contain about 200,000 clones, 86% of them seen just once; the ten biggest clones take up 9.5% to 13%. Sequenced input: peripheral blood. These receptors all stem from a woman between 45 and 65 years old with COVID-19, enrolled during active disease.

The chain recombines TRBV9 with TRBJ2-7; D not certain. The CDR3 sequence is 12 residues long. Germline V CDR1 and CDR2: SGDLS, YYNGEE. V shed 9 bases and J shed 3 bases, with 13 bases lying between them. The CDR3 nucleotides read TGTGCCATACTTACCCTAGTCTACGAGCAGTACTTC. The encoded protein is CAILTLVYEQYF.

The chain is built from TRBV27 and TRBJ1-2; 7 positions match TRBD1. J lost 6 bases, V lost 5 bases, and 9 bases had no gene match. Germline-derived CDR1 and CDR2 are MNHEY and SMNVEV (reference sequence). The CDR3 spans 14 residues. The CDR3 sequence: CASSRRGQSNGYTF. The CDR3, as DNA: TGTGCCAGCAGTCGTAGGGGACAGAGTAATGGCTACACCTTC.

DNA for the CDR3: TGCAGTGCTAGTACCCGGACAGGGAGCTCCTACAATGAGCAGTTCTTC. This encodes CSASTRTGSSYNEQFF. This chain connects TRBV20-1 to TRBJ2-1, with TRBD1 matching 8 bases. Germline V gene sequence: CDR1 DFQATT, CDR2 SNEGSKA (reference sequence). V shed 3 bases, J shed 0 bases, and the junction held 7 bases outside the gene matches. CDR3 length: 16 residues.

This clone was counted a few times. The chain is built from TRBV7-2 and TRBJ1-2; 9 bases match TRBD1. The CDR3 is 15 residues long. V gave up 3 bases and J gave up 6 bases; unmatched junction bases: 8. Germline CDR1 SGHTA, CDR2 FQGNSA. CDR3 coding DNA: TGTGCCAGCAGCTTCGAGCGGGGACAGGGAAATGGCTACACCTTC. It specifies CASSFERGQGNGYTF.

CDR3 amino acids: CASRLSAGLSGNTIYF. DNA of the CDR3: TGTGCCAGCAGACTCTCCGCAGGGCTCTCTGGAAACACCATATATTTT. The chain uses TRBV7-8 and TRBJ1-3; a weak D match, TRBD1 (5 bases). V lost 6 bases and J 0 bases, leaving 15 bases between the germline ends. The CDR3 contains 16 residues. The germline gives CDR1 SGHVS, CDR2 FQNEAQ.

V and J are TRBV9 and TRBJ1-2; D remains unclear. The CDR3 is 11 residues long. Germline CDR1 reads SGDLS; CDR2 reads YYNGEE. V was cut by 1 base and J by 12 bases, with 10 bases left in between. The CDR3 loop reads CASSVTEVDTF. The CDR3 coding sequence is TGTGCCAGCAGCGTAACTGAGGTGGACACCTTC. The whole variable domain, filled in from reference TRBV9 and TRBJ1-2, reads DSGVTQTPKHLITATGQRVTLRCSPRSGDLSVYWYQQSLDQGLQFLIQYYNGEERAKGNILERFSAQQFPDLHSELNLSSLELGDSALYFCASSVTEVDTFGSGTRLTVV.

The chain combines TRBV5-6 with TRBJ1-2; 8 bases match TRBD1. Germline V gene sequence: CDR1 SGHDT, CDR2 YYEEEE. This CDR3 spans 14 amino acids. The ends lost 6 bases at V and 3 bases at J; junction bases unmatched: 7. In DNA, the CDR3 is TGTGCCAGCACCCCACAGGGGGATCACTATGGCTACACCTTC. It is translated as CASTPQGDHYGYTF.

The V and J genes are TRBV15 and TRBJ1-3; D possibly corresponds to TRBD1 (5 bases). The CDR3 consists of 15 residues. Germline V gives CDR1 LNHNV, CDR2 YYDKDF (reference sequence). Trimming took off 3 bases at V and 4 bases at J, with 13 bases between the two ends. This CDR3 reads CATSSGGAGGNTIYF. The CDR3 nucleotides read TGTGCCACCAGCAGTGGAGGGGCCGGAGGAAACACCATATATTTT.

V and J are TRBV12-5 and TRBJ1-2; D remains unclear. The CDR3 spans 12 residues. Germline CDR1 reads LGHNT; CDR2 reads FRNRAP. Trimming removed 6 bases at V and 8 bases at J, with 13 bases between. The CDR3: CASGPPLRGYTF. CDR3 bases: TGTGCTAGTGGCCCCCCATTGCGGGGCTACACCTTC.

The genes are TRBV3-1 (or the pseudogene TRBV3-2) and TRBJ2-3, with TRBD2 matching over 7 bases. The ends lost 2 bases at V and 1 base at J; junction bases unmatched: 3. This CDR3 contains 15 residues. The germline gives CDR1 LGHDT, CDR2 YNNKEL (reference sequence). CDR3 loop: CASSQRTSGTDTQYF. CDR3 sequence (DNA): TGTGCCAGCAGCCAACGAACTAGCGGCACAGATACGCAGTATTTT.

This rearrangement joins TRBV5-4 to TRBJ2-3, with D possibly being TRBD2 (6 bases). The CDR3 is 16 amino acids. The germline V gene encodes CDR1 SGHNT and CDR2 YYREEE (reference sequence). Trimming took off 3 bases at V and 7 bases at J, with 21 bases between the two ends. Written as DNA, the CDR3 is TGTGCCAGCAGCTCCTTCCGGGAGCGATTCAGTCATACGCAGTATTTT. It is translated as CASSSFRERFSHTQYF.

V is TRBV24-1 and J is TRBJ1-1, with 7 positions matching TRBD1. V dropped 8 bases and J dropped 0; count of bases not matched to a gene: 5. Germline lookup yields CDR1 KGHDR and CDR2 SFDVKD. CDR3 length: 14 amino acids. The CDR3 DNA reads as TGTGCCACCACGGGACAGTCTTTGAACACTGAAGCTTTCTTT. It translates to CATTGQSLNTEAFF.

CDR3 bases: TGTGCCAGCAGCTATACAGGGGCCAAAAACATTCAGTACTTC. Amino acid sequence: CASSYTGAKNIQYF. The rearrangement links TRBV5-6 to TRBJ2-4, with a possible D match to TRBD1 (6 bases). V was pared by 3 bases and J by 1 base, with 8 bases between. The CDR3 spans 14 residues. CDR1 is SGHDT, CDR2 YYEEEE, per germline.

The V call is TRBV29-1, the J call TRBJ2-3; no clear D gene. V was cut by 2 bases and J by 2 bases, with 11 bases left in between. This CDR3 region has 14 residues. CDR1 and CDR2 from the germline V gene are SQVTM and ANQGSEA. For the CDR3, the DNA is TGCAGCGTTGAACCACGACAAATCACAGATACGCAGTATTTT. Its translation: CSVEPRQITDTQYF.

The CDR3 here is CASSASQGLYTF. Here the CDR3 DNA reads TGTGCCAGCAGTGCCTCACAGGGCCTCTACACCTTC. The V gene is TRBV28, the J gene TRBJ1-2; D perhaps matches TRBD1 (6 bases). The germline V gene encodes CDR1 MDHEN and CDR2 SYDVKM. Trimming shortened V by 5 bases and J by 10 bases, and 14 bases separated the two germline ends. The CDR3 extends over 12 amino acids.

This chain joins TRBV24-1 and TRBJ1-5, with unresolved D. Germline V CDR1 and CDR2: KGHDR, SFDVKD. V lost 3 bases and J 6 bases, leaving 11 bases between the germline ends. The CDR3 is 14 amino acids. For the CDR3, the DNA is TGTGCCACCAGTGATCGGGGTGGTTTTCAGCCCCAGCATTTT. Its translation: CATSDRGGFQPQHF.

In nucleotides, the CDR3 is TGTGCCAGCAGCTCGAGGCGTGCGGGGGGGCAGGTTGGAGATACGCAGTATTTT. Amino acid sequence: CASSSRRAGGQVGDTQYF. The rearrangement links TRBV13 to TRBJ2-3; 9 bases line up with TRBD2. The CDR3 length is 18 residues. Germline CDR1 is PRHDT and CDR2 is FYEKMQ (reference sequence). With 4 bases clipped from V and 5 bases from J, the junction kept 16 bases outside the gene matches.

The chain recombines TRBV10-1 with TRBJ1-5; tentatively, D is TRBD1 (6 bases). The CDR3 sequence is 22 residues long. Deletions cut 2 bases from V and 5 bases from J, with 34 bases between. Germline-derived CDR1 and CDR2 are WNHNN and SYGVQD (reference sequence). Here the CDR3 DNA reads TGCGCCAGCAGTGAGGCCCCTCCTCGGCCCCAAATCGACCGGGACACTGATCAGCCCCAGCATTTT. It yields the protein CASSEAPPRPQIDRDTDQPQHF.

The chain links TRBV6-1 to TRBJ1-6, with TRBD1 matching 7 bases. The CDR3 has 15 amino acids. Germline CDR1 is MNHNS and CDR2 is SASEGT. The V segment lost 1 base and the J segment 9 bases; nucleotides outside the gene matches: 6. CDR3 in amino acids: CASSEDRRQGSPLHF. As DNA, the CDR3 is TGTGCCAGCAGTGAAGACAGGCGACAGGGTTCACCCCTCCACTTT.

This clone was seen more than once but under ten times. The chain couples TRBV21-1 to TRBJ2-6; TRBD1 is the table's D call, not checked against the DNA. TRBV21-1 has pseudogene status. The CDR3 contains 18 residues. CDR3 in DNA: TGTGCCAGCAGCGCCCGGGACAGGGAATCTCCTGGGGCCAACGTCCTGACTTTC. Protein sequence: CASSARDRESPGANVLTF.

The chain links TRBV28 to TRBJ1-5; D remains unclear. In germline, CDR1 is MDHEN, CDR2 SYDVKM. The germline V and J ends were trimmed by 3 bases and 7 bases, with 7 bases remaining between them. The CDR3 length is 12 residues. Here the CDR3 DNA reads TGTGCCAGCAGTTTCCAGTGGCAGCCCCAGCATTTT. It translates to CASSFQWQPQHF.

The chain has TRBV28 and TRBJ2-2; 7 nucleotides agree with TRBD1. Losses at the gene ends were 6 bases for V and 1 base for J; bases not matched to a gene: 2. The CDR3 contains 14 residues. Germline CDR1 reads MDHEN; CDR2 reads SYDVKM. The CDR3 sequence: CASRRGQNTGELFF. Here the CDR3 DNA reads TGTGCCAGCAGGAGGGGGCAGAACACCGGGGAGCTGTTTTTT. Full variable domain (missing parts from reference TRBV28 and TRBJ2-2): DVKVTQSSRYLVKRTGEKVFLECVQDMDHENMFWYRQDPGLGLRLIYFSYDVKMKEKGDIPEGYSVSREKKERFSLILESASTNQTSMYLCASRRGQNTGELFFGEGSRLTVL.

The genes are TRBV15 and TRBJ2-7; D unresolved. This CDR3 is built from 14 residues. Trimming removed 6 bases from V and 3 bases from J, with 15 bases in between. Germline V lookup: CDR1 LNHNV, CDR2 YYDKDF (reference sequence). In nucleotides, the CDR3 is TGTGCCACCAGTAGCTATGTTGATGGCTACGAGCAGTACGTC. Translating gives CATSSYVDGYEQYV.

This rearrangement joins TRBV6-5 to TRBJ2-3; the D gene is possibly TRBD2 (6 bases). Germline assignment: CDR1 MNHEY and CDR2 SVGAGI. V was clipped by 7 bases and J by 5 bases, with 19 bases between them. This CDR3 is built from 15 residues. CDR3 in amino acids: CASTRGAGPGDTQYF. The CDR3 DNA is TGTGCCAGCACCAGAGGCGCGGGGCCAGGAGATACGCAGTATTTT.

The rearrangement joins TRBV5-8 to TRBJ1-6; D gene unclear. The CDR3 covers 16 residues. The germline V and J ends were trimmed by 1 base and 1 base, with 9 bases remaining between them. Germline CDR1 reads SGHTS; CDR2 reads YDEGEE. The CDR3 spells CASSLSERSYNSPLHF. In DNA form, the CDR3 reads TGTGCCAGCAGCTTGTCAGAGCGGTCCTATAATTCACCCCTCCACTTT. The entire variable domain, with the rest obtained from reference TRBV5-8 and TRBJ1-6, is as follows: EAGVTQSPTHLIKTRGQQATLRCSPISGHTSVYWYQQALGLGLQFLLWYDEGEERNRGNFPPRFSGRQFPNYSSELNVNALELEDSALYLCASSLSERSYNSPLHFGNGTRLTVT.

The genes are TRBV12-3 or TRBV12-4 and TRBJ1-5; D gene uncertain. CDR3 size: 12 residues. The V end was cut by 6 bases, the J end by 3 bases, with 6 bases between. CDR3 loop: CASSRSNQPQHF. The CDR3, as DNA: TGTGCCAGCAGCAGATCCAATCAGCCCCAGCATTTT.

In its sample, this clone was seen many times. This chain joins TRBV11-2 and TRBJ2-1; 10 nucleotides line up with TRBD2. V dropped 3 bases and J dropped 9; count of bases not matched to a gene: 8. The CDR3 spans 15 residues. Germline CDR1 is SGHAT and CDR2 is FQNNGV. CDR3: CASSLAAGGPFEQFF. CDR3 nucleotide sequence: TGTGCCAGCAGCTTGGCAGCGGGGGGGCCTTTTGAGCAGTTCTTC. Complete variable domain (other parts from reference TRBV11-2 and TRBJ2-1): EAGVAQSPRYKIIEKRQSVAFWCNPISGHATLYWYQQILGQGPKLLIQFQNNGVVDDSQLPKDRFSAERLKGVDSTLKIQPAKLEDSAVYLCASSLAAGGPFEQFFGPGTRLTVL.

The chain combines TRBV19 with TRBJ1-6; D ambiguous. The CDR3 sequence is 16 residues long. Between the trimmed V and J ends, which lost 3 bases and 0 bases, there was a span of 9 bases. Germline-derived CDR1 and CDR2 are LNHDA and SQIVND (reference sequence). Written as DNA, the CDR3 is TGTGCCAGTAGTATTGACGGGTCCTCCTATAATTCACCCCTCCACTTT. Translating gives CASSIDGSSYNSPLHF. The whole variable domain, filled in from reference TRBV19 and TRBJ1-6, reads DGGITQSPKYLFRKEGQNVTLSCEQNLNHDAMYWYRQDPGQGLRLIYYSQIVNDFQKGDIAEGYSVSREKKESFPLTVTSAQKNPTAFYLCASSIDGSSYNSPLHFGNGTRLTVT.

The rearrangement uses TRBV14 and TRBJ1-1, with D maybe TRBD1 (6 bases). Trimming pared 1 base from V and 10 bases from J, leaving 13 bases between. The V gene's germline CDR1 is SGHDN and CDR2 FVKESK. CDR3 length equals 13 residues. The CDR3 bases are TGTGCCAGCAGCCAAGTTTTGGGGGCCGGAGCTTTCTTT. Protein product: CASSQVLGAGAFF.

V and J are TRBV7-6 and TRBJ1-6; no firm D call. Trimming shortened V by 3 bases and J by 7 bases, and 13 bases separated the two germline ends. Germline V gene data show CDR1 as SGHVS and CDR2 as FNYEAQ. The CDR3 length is 15 residues. The CDR3 is CASSLAGSFNSPLHF. The CDR3 DNA reads as TGTGCCAGCAGCTTGGCAGGTAGTTTCAATTCACCCCTCCACTTT. Looking up the rest from reference TRBV7-6 and TRBJ1-6 gives the full variable domain: GAGVSQSPRYKVTKRGQDVALRCDPISGHVSLYWYRQALGQGPEFLTYFNYEAQQDKSGLPNDRFSAERPEGSISTLTIQRTEQRDSAMYRCASSLAGSFNSPLHFGNGTRLTVT.

V usage is TRBV2 and J usage is TRBJ2-7, with unresolved D. V gave up 3 bases and J gave up 6 bases, with 15 bases separating them. CDR1 is SNHLY and CDR2 is FYNNEI in the germline V gene. The CDR3 covers 14 residues. In DNA form, the CDR3 reads TGTGCCAGCAGTGAGGGTACTACTATGGGCGAGCAGTACGTC. Residues: CASSEGTTMGEQYV.